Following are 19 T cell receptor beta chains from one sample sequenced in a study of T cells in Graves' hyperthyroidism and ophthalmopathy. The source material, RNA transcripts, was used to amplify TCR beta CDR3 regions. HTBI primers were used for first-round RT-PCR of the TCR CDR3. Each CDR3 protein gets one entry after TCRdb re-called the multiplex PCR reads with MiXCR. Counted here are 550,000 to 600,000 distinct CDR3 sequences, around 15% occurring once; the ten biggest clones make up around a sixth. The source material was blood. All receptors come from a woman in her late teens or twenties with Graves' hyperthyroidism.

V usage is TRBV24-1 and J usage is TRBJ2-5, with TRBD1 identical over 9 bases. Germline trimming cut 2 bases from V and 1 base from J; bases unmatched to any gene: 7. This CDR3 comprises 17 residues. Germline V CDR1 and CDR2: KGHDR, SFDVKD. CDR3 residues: CATSDSRDRAPQETQYF. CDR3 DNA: TGTGCCACCAGTGATTCCAGGGACAGGGCCCCCCAAGAGACCCAGTACTTC.

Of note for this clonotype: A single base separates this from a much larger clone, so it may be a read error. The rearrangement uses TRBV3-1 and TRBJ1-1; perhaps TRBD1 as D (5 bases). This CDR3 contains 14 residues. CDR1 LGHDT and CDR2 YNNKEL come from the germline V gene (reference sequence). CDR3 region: CASSPPGGYTEVFF. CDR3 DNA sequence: TGTGCCAGCAGCCCCCCCGGGGGATACACTGAAGTTTTCTTT. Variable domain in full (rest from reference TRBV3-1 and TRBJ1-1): DTAVSQTPKYLVTQMGNDKSIKCEQNLGHDTMYWYKQDSKKFLKIMFSYNNKELIINETVPNRFSPKSPDKAHLNLHINSLELGDSAVYFCASSPPGGYTEVFFGQGTRLTVV.

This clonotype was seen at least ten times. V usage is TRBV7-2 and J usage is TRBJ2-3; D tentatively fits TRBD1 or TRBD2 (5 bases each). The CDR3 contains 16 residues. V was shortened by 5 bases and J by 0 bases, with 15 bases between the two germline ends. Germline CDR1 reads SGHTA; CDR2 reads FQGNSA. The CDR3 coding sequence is TGTGCCAGCAGCCGACGTGTAGGGGACAGCACAGATACGCAGTATTTT. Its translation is CASSRRVGDSTDTQYF.

The CDR3 is CASSQVWGPGNEQFF. The DNA of the CDR3 is TGCGCCAGCAGCCAAGTCTGGGGCCCCGGGAATGAGCAGTTCTTC. V gene TRBV4-3 combines with J gene TRBJ2-1, with D perhaps matching TRBD1 (5 bases). Trimming pared 1 base from V and 7 bases from J, leaving 14 bases between. CDR1 and CDR2 (germline): LGHNA, YSLEER. This CDR3 comprises 15 residues.

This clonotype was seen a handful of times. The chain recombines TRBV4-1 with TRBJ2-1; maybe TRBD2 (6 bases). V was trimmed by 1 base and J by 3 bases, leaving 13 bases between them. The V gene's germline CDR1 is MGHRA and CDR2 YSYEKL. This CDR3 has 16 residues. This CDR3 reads CASSQVAGLDYNEQFF. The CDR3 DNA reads TGCGCCAGCAGCCAAGTCGCGGGACTCGACTACAATGAGCAGTTCTTC.

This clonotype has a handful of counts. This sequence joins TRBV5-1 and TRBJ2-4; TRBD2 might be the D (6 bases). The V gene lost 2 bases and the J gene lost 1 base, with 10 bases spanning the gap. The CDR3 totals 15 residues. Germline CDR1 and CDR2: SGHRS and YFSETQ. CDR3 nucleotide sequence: TGCGCCAGCAGCTTTGGCGGGACGGCCAAAAACATTCAGTACTTC. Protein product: CASSFGGTAKNIQYF.

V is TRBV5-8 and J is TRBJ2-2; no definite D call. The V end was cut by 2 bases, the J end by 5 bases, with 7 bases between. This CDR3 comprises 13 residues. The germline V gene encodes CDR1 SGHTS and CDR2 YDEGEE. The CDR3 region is CASSLPGTGELFF. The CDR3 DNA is TGTGCCAGCAGCTTACCCGGTACCGGGGAGCTGTTTTTT.

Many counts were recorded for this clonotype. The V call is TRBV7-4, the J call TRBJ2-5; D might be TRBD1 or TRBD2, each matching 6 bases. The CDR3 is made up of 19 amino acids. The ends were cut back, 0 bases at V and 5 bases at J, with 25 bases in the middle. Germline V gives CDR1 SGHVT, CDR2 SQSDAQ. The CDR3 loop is CASSLAPPPADSGRETQYF. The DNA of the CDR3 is TGTGCCAGCAGCTTAGCGCCCCCTCCCGCGGACAGCGGGCGGGAGACCCAGTACTTC.

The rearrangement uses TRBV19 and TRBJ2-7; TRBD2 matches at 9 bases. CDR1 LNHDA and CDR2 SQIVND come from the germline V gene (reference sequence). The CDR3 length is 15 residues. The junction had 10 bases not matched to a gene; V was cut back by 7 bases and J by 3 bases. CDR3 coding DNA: TGTGCCAGTAAAAGGCGGGGGGGGAAGTTCTACGAGCAGTACTTC. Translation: CASKRRGGKFYEQYF.

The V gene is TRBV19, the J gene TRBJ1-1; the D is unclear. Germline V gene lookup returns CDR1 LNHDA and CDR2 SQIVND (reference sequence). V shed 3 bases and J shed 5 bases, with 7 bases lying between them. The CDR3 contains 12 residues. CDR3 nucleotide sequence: TGTGCCAGTAGTATGAGGGTAACTGAAGCTTTCTTT. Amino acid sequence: CASSMRVTEAFF.

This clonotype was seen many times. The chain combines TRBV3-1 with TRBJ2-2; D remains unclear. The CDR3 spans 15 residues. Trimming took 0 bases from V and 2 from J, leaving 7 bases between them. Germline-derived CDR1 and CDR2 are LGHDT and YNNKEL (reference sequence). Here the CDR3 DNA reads TGTGCCAGCAGCCAAGATGGCCTTAACACCGGGGAGCTGTTTTTT. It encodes CASSQDGLNTGELFF.

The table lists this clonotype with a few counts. This CDR3 reads CASTNKNAGDGNTIYF. The CDR3 DNA reads as TGTGCCAGTACCAACAAGAATGCTGGTGATGGAAACACCATATATTTT. The chain joins TRBV19 to TRBJ1-3; D gene ambiguous. The CDR3 has 16 amino acids. CDR1 is LNHDA, CDR2 SQIVND, per germline (reference sequence). Trimming cost V 7 bases and J 3 bases, with 19 bases left between them.

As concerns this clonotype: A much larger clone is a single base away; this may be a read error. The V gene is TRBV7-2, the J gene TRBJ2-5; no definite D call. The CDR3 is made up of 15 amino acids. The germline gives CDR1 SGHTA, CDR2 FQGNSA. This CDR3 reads CASSPDRALQGTQYF. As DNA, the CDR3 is TGTGCCAGCAGCCCCGACCGTGCCCTCCAAGGGACCCAGTACTTC. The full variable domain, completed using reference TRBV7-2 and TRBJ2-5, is GAGVSQSPSNKVTEKGKDVELRCDPISGHTALYWYRQSLGQGLEFLIYFQGNSAPDKSGLPSDRFSAERTGGSVSTLTIQRTQQEDSAVYLCASSPDRALQGTQYFGPGTRLLVL.

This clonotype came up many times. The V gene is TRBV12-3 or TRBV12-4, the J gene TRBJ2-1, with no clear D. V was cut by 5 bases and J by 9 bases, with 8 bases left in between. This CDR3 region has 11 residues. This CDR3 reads CASSPPGEQFF. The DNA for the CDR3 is TGTGCCAGCAGTCCCCCGGGTGAGCAGTTCTTC.

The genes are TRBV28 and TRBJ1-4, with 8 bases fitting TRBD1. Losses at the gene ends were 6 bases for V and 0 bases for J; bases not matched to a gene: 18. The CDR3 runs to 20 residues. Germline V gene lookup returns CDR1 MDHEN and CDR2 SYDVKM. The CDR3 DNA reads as TGTGCCAGCAGAAGGACAGGGCTAACCGTTACTCTTGCAACTAATGAAAAACTGTTTTTT. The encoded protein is CASRRTGLTVTLATNEKLFF.

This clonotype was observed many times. The CDR3 region is CASQGLAGVNEQFF. DNA for the CDR3: TGTGCCAGCCAGGGACTAGCGGGAGTAAATGAGCAGTTCTTC. The chain is built from TRBV2 and TRBJ2-1; TRBD2 matches 14 bases. Germline assignment: CDR1 SNHLY and CDR2 FYNNEI. The V and J ends lost 8 bases and 7 bases, in that order; junction bases with no gene match: 4. This CDR3 region has 14 residues.

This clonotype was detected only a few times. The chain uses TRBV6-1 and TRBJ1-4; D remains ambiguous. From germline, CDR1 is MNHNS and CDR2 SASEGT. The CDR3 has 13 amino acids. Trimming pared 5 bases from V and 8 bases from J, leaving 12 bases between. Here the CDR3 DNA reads TGTGCCAGCAGTTCGGACTTTCGGGAAAAACTGTTTTTT. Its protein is CASSSDFREKLFF.

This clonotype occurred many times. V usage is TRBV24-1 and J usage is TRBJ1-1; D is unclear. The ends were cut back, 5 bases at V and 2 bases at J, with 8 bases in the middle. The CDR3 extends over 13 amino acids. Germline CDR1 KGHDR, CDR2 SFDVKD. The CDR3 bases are TGTGCCACCAGTGCGGTTGGAAACACTGAAGCTTTCTTT. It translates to CATSAVGNTEAFF.

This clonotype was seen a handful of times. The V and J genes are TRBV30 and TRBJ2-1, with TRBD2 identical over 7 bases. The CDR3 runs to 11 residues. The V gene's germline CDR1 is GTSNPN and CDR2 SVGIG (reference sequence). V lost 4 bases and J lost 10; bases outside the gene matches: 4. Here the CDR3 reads CAWTSGEEQFF. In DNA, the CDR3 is TGTGCCTGGACTAGCGGAGAAGAGCAGTTCTTC.